The rows below give T cell receptor beta chains drawn from one sample of a study of neurological immune-mediated disorders. TCRdb itself ran the 5' RACE reads through MiXCR, one entry per CDR3 protein. The sample lists roughly 21,000 distinct CDR3 sequences; approximately 15% were seen once. The sample consisted of CD8+ T cells from blood. The receptors come from a young woman with multiple sclerosis. CDR3s include the opening cysteine and the closing phenylalanine or tryptophan. D genes are given only for firm matches. Expanded clones are given a class, and other clones once, few, many or no size at all.

clone size	V gene	D gene	J gene	CDR3 protein	CDR3 DNA
medium-sized	TRBV5-5	.	TRBJ2-1	CASTDSANEQFF	TGTGCCAGCACGGACTCCGCCAATGAGCAGTTCTTC
.	TRBV15	.	TRBJ2-3	CATSREAQRTDTQYF	TGTGCCACCAGCAGAGAGGCTCAACGCACAGATACGCAGTATTTT
few	TRBV12-5	TRBD1	TRBJ1-2	CASGLTGGRNGYTF	TGTGCTAGTGGTTTGACAGGGGGCCGAAATGGCTACACCTTC
many	TRBV9	TRBD1	TRBJ1-1	CASSETGAMNTEAFF	TGTGCCAGCAGTGAGACAGGGGCCATGAACACTGAAGCTTTCTTT
medium-sized	TRBV29-1	.	TRBJ2-3	CSVETTVTDTQYF	TGCAGCGTTGAGACGACAGTCACAGATACGCAGTATTTT
few	TRBV14	.	TRBJ1-2	CASSQDGVPGNGYTF	TGTGCCAGCAGCCAAGATGGGGTTCCGGGAAATGGCTACACCTTC
many	TRBV5-1	TRBD2	TRBJ2-3	CASSLAGGLAGVRTDTQYF	TGCGCCAGCAGCTTGGCCGGCGGGCTAGCGGGGGTTCGCACAGATACGCAGTATTTT
medium-sized	TRBV4-1	.	TRBJ1-1	CASSQEGTGEAFF	TGCGCCAGCAGCCAAGAAGGGACGGGTGAAGCTTTCTTT
.	TRBV19	.	TRBJ1-1	CASSIYGILNTEAFF	TGTGCCAGTAGTATTTATGGGATTTTGAACACTGAAGCTTTCTTT
.	TRBV7-9	.	TRBJ2-1	CASSSVGTGYNEQFF	TGTGCCAGCAGCTCAGTAGGGACTGGTTACAATGAGCAGTTCTTC
.	TRBV4-2	.	TRBJ2-7	CASSQTQGSAYEQYF	TGTGCCAGCAGCCAAACACAGGGATCGGCCTACGAGCAGTACTTC
many	TRBV3-1	.	TRBJ1-2	CASYGGENGYTF	TGTGCCAGCTACGGAGGGGAGAATGGCTACACCTTC
medium-sized	TRBV9	TRBD1	TRBJ2-5	CASSGWDSQETQYF	TGTGCCAGCAGCGGCTGGGACAGCCAAGAGACCCAGTACTTC
many	TRBV7-9	.	TRBJ2-1	CASSLEQGYNEQFF	TGTGCCAGCAGCTTAGAGCAGGGGTACAATGAGCAGTTCTTC
many	TRBV5-1	TRBD2	TRBJ2-2	CASSPGLAGGNTGELFF	TGCGCCAGCAGCCCCGGACTAGCGGGAGGTAACACCGGGGAGCTGTTTTTT
many	TRBV3-1	TRBD2	TRBJ2-1	CASSPEEVLAGNEQFF	TGTGCCAGCAGCCCGGAGGAGGTGCTAGCGGGCAATGAGCAGTTCTTC
many	TRBV15	TRBD2	TRBJ2-5	CATSSPRAGEGETQYF	TGTGCCACCAGCAGCCCCAGGGCCGGGGAGGGAGAGACCCAGTACTTC
many	TRBV6-5	TRBD1	TRBJ1-2	CASSYGTGLNYGYTF	TGTGCCAGCAGCTACGGGACAGGGTTAAACTATGGCTACACCTTC
many	TRBV7-9	.	TRBJ1-2	CASKLDRSSNYGYTF	TGTGCCAGCAAACTAGATAGGAGCTCTAACTATGGCTACACCTTC
many	TRBV28	TRBD1	TRBJ1-2	CASSSPWGTGDNYGYTF	TGTGCCAGCAGTTCCCCATGGGGGACAGGGGATAACTATGGCTACACCTTC
many	TRBV14	TRBD2	TRBJ2-1	CASSLLAGALNEQFF	TGTGCCAGCAGCCTCCTAGCGGGAGCGCTCAATGAGCAGTTCTTC
.	TRBV7-2	.	TRBJ2-3	CASSPWTDTQYF	TGTGCCAGCAGCCCTTGGACAGATACGCAGTATTTT
many	TRBV6-4	TRBD2	TRBJ2-3	CASRATSGGPDTQYF	TGTGCCAGCAGAGCGACTAGCGGGGGCCCAGATACGCAGTATTTT
many	TRBV4-2	.	TRBJ2-7	CASSQGATYEQYF	TGTGCCAGCAGCCAAGGGGCAACCTACGAGCAGTACTTC
many	TRBV11-2	.	TRBJ1-2	CASSLARYYGYTF	TGTGCCAGCAGCTTAGCCAGGTACTATGGCTACACCTTC
once	TRBV6-5	TRBD1	TRBJ1-2	CASSSGTGGLGYTF	TGTGCCAGCAGTTCGGGGACAGGGGGCCTAGGCTACACCTTC
few	TRBV20-1	TRBD2	TRBJ2-1	CSASGTTNNEQFF	TGCAGTGCTAGTGGGACTACCAACAATGAGCAGTTCTTC
many	TRBV7-7	TRBD1	TRBJ2-5	CASSSGTGGRETQYF	TGTGCTAGCAGCTCCGGGACAGGGGGGCGAGAGACCCAGTACTTC
many	TRBV20-1	.	TRBJ1-5	CSARESRYQPQHF	TGCAGTGCTAGAGAGTCCCGATATCAGCCCCAGCATTTT
many	TRBV18	.	TRBJ2-3	CASSPQMETDTQYF	TGTGCCAGCTCACCGCAGATGGAAACAGATACGCAGTATTTT
many	TRBV9	.	TRBJ2-2	CASSVGGTGELFF	TGTGCCAGCAGCGTAGGTGGAACCGGGGAGCTGTTTTTT
many	TRBV7-9	.	TRBJ2-2	CASSLGRGNTGELFF	TGTGCCAGCAGCTTAGGGCGGGGAAACACCGGGGAGCTGTTTTTT
medium-sized	TRBV28	.	TRBJ2-3	CASSYPTEGGTDTQYF	TGTGCCAGCAGCTACCCGACGGAGGGGGGCACAGATACGCAGTATTTT
.	TRBV30	.	TRBJ2-7	CACKGSYEQYF	TGTGCCTGCAAGGGCTCCTACGAGCAGTACTTC
.	TRBV21-1	.	TRBJ1-6	CASSAHQRSPLHF	TGTGCCAGCAGCGCCCATCAAAGATCACCCCTCCACTTT
many	TRBV2	TRBD2	TRBJ2-1	CASSAGTILPGEQFF	TGTGCCAGCAGTGCCGGGACTATCCTCCCTGGTGAGCAGTTCTTC
many	TRBV5-1	.	TRBJ2-1	CASSLVAETYNEQFF	TGCGCCAGCAGCTTGGTGGCAGAAACCTACAATGAGCAGTTCTTC
medium-sized	TRBV4-3	.	TRBJ2-1	CASSHSIQDFNEQFF	TGCGCCAGCAGCCACAGCATTCAGGACTTCAATGAGCAGTTCTTC